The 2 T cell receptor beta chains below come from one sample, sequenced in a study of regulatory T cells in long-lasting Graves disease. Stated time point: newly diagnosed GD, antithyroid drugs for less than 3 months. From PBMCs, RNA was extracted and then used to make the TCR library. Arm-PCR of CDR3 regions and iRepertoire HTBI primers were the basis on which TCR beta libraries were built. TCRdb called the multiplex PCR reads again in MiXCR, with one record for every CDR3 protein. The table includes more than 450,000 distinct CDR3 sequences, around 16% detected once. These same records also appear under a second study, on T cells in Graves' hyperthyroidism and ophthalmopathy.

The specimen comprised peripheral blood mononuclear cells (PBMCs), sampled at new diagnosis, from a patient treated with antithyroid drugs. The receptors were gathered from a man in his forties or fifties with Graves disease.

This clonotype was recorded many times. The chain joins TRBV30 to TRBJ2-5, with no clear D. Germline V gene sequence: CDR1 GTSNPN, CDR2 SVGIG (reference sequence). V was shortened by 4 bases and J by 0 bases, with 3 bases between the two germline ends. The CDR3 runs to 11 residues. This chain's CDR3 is CAWKYQETQYF. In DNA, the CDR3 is TGTGCCTGGAAGTACCAAGAGACCCAGTACTTC.

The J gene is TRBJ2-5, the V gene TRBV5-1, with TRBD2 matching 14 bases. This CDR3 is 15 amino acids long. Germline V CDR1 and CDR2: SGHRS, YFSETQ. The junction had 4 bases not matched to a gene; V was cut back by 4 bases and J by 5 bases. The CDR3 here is CASSKGLAGAETQYF. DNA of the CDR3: TGCGCCAGCAGCAAGGGACTAGCGGGAGCTGAGACCCAGTACTTC.